The T cell receptor (beta chain) described here comes from a study of response to subunit inactivated influenza vaccine. Study-wide results and limits: There was a suggestion from the authors that each seasonal influenza vaccination recruits few new T cells.

CDR3 length equals 14 residues. The V and J ends lost 2 bases and 6 bases respectively, with 11 bases between them. Per germline, CDR1 LGHDT and CDR2 YNNKEL (reference sequence). Note on this clonotype: The antigen is unknown.

One entry per CDR3 protein results from TCRdb running MiXCR on the RT-PCR reads. Of about 160,000 distinct CDR3 sequences in the sample, roughly 10% were seen once. This TCR was recovered from a man aged 45-65 years who received an inactivated influenza vaccine. The chain is built from TRBV3-1 and TRBJ1-5, with a possible D match to TRBD1 (6 bases). This specimen was non-naive T cells sorted from PBMCs, taken 45 days after vaccination. CDR3 region: CASSQNRASQPQHF. The CDR3 bases are TGTGCCAGCAGCCAAAACAGGGCTTCTCAGCCCCAGCATTTT.